Following are 10 T cell receptor beta chains from one sample sequenced in a study of shared clonotypes between healthy human individuals. Produced via immunoSEQ multiplex PCR; TCRdb's table is partial and in-frame only. The table has 190,000 or so clones, about 66% seen once. The sample taken for sequencing was memory CD4+ T cells sorted from blood. The subset denotes: CD45RA-negative fraction. The origin of the receptors is a man aged 25 to 40 in good health.

This clone showed up just once. The V and J genes are TRBV9 and TRBJ2-7; 10 bases are a match to TRBD2. Losses at the gene ends were 2 bases for V and 6 bases for J; bases not matched to a gene: 11. Germline loops: CDR1 SGDLS, CDR2 YYNGEE. This CDR3 is built from 16 residues. In DNA form, the CDR3 reads TGTGCCAGCAGCGTTTCTCCCACTAGCGGGACAGGCGAGCAGTACTTC. It yields the protein CASSVSPTSGTGEQYF.

The gene calls are TRBV28 and TRBJ2-1; TRBD2 matches 15 bases. The trim removed 8 bases at V and 2 bases at J, leaving 4 bases unmatched. Per germline, CDR1 MDHEN and CDR2 SYDVKM. The CDR3 has 16 residues. CDR3 sequence reads: CASHGLAGGAYNEQFF. The CDR3 nucleotides read TGTGCCAGCCACGGACTAGCGGGAGGGGCCTACAATGAGCAGTTCTTC.

Only a few counts were recorded for this clone. Other DNA sequences in the same sample also yield this CDR3. The chain has TRBV28 and TRBJ1-1; 7 bases are a match to TRBD1. CDR1 is MDHEN and CDR2 is SYDVKM in the germline V gene. The CDR3 extends over 14 amino acids. V lost 8 bases, J lost 0 bases, and 6 bases stayed unmatched. CDR3 DNA sequence: TGTGCCAGCTCCGAGACAGGGTTGAACACTGAAGCTTTCTTT. Translation gives CASSETGLNTEAFF.

This clone was seen a handful of times. V usage is TRBV5-1 and J usage is TRBJ2-4; 8 positions agree with TRBD2. With 4 bases clipped from V and 9 bases from J, the junction kept 9 bases outside the gene matches. CDR3 length: 14 amino acids. CDR1 and CDR2 (germline): SGHRS, YFSETQ. The CDR3 coding sequence is TGCGCCAGCAGCCCCGGGGGGGACGCGGGCATTCAGTACTTC. Translated, it gives CASSPGGDAGIQYF. The full variable domain, rest sourced from reference TRBV5-1 and TRBJ2-4, is KAGVTQTPRYLIKTRGQQVTLSCSPISGHRSVSWYQQTPGQGLQFLFEYFSETQRNKGNFPGRFSGRQFSNSRSEMNVSTLELGDSALYLCASSPGGDAGIQYFGAGTRLSVL.

V usage is TRBV11-1 and J usage is TRBJ2-1; D is perhaps TRBD2 (6 bases). Trimming cost V 1 base and J 9 bases, with 25 bases left between them. This CDR3 is built from 18 residues. From germline, CDR1 is SGHAT and CDR2 FQDESV (reference sequence). This CDR3 reads CASSLVPVGRPGVGEQFF. The CDR3 DNA reads TGTGCCAGCAGCTTAGTTCCTGTGGGGAGGCCCGGAGTAGGTGAGCAGTTCTTC.

This clone has a count of ten or more. This sequence joins TRBV5-1 and TRBJ2-7; D is undetermined. Germline V gene data show CDR1 as SGHRS and CDR2 as YFSETQ. V was pared by 0 bases and J by 9 bases, with 19 bases between. The CDR3 runs 15 residues. The CDR3 DNA is TGCGCCAGCAGCTTGGATCCGGGCACGGCGAAGGGGCAGTACTTC. Protein: CASSLDPGTAKGQYF.

The chain combines TRBV28 with TRBJ2-5, with TRBD1 matching over 10 bases. Germline V gives CDR1 MDHEN, CDR2 SYDVKM. The CDR3 is 17 amino acids. Trimming cost V 5 bases and J 9 bases; bases outside gene matches: 18. Here the CDR3 DNA reads TGTGCCAGCAGTAAATCCCGGGACAGGGGCAAACCAGGTCCCCAGTACTTC. Its protein product is CASSKSRDRGKPGPQYF.

The chain couples TRBV11-2 to TRBJ2-6, with D perhaps TRBD2 (6 bases). The CDR3 has 18 amino acids. The germline CDR1 and CDR2 sequences are SGHAT and FQNNGV. Trimming pared 1 base from V and 0 bases from J, leaving 13 bases between. The CDR3, as DNA: TGTGCCAGCAGCTTAGGGCCTCGGGGGACCTCTGGGGCCAACGTCCTGACTTTC. It encodes CASSLGPRGTSGANVLTF. Using reference TRBV11-2 and TRBJ2-6 for the parts outside the CDR3, the full variable domain is EAGVAQSPRYKIIEKRQSVAFWCNPISGHATLYWYQQILGQGPKLLIQFQNNGVVDDSQLPKDRFSAERLKGVDSTLKIQPAKLEDSAVYLCASSLGPRGTSGANVLTFGAGSRLTVL.

The rearrangement uses TRBV6-6 and TRBJ2-5; D call uncertain. Trimming stripped 0 bases from V and 7 bases from J, with 6 bases between. The V gene's germline CDR1 is MNHNY and CDR2 SVGAGI (reference sequence). The CDR3 loop spans 12 amino acids. CDR3 residues: CASSYSMLTQYF. Written as DNA, the CDR3 is TGTGCCAGCAGTTACTCGATGCTGACCCAGTACTTC.

This chain links TRBV5-1 with TRBJ2-2; TRBD2 aligns across 7 bases. In germline, CDR1 is SGHRS, CDR2 YFSETQ. The CDR3 totals 16 residues. V dropped 0 bases and J dropped 3; count of bases not matched to a gene: 5. This chain's CDR3 is CASSLAPGGDTGELFF. Written as DNA, the CDR3 is TGCGCCAGCAGCTTGGCCCCTGGGGGGGACACCGGGGAGCTGTTTTTT.